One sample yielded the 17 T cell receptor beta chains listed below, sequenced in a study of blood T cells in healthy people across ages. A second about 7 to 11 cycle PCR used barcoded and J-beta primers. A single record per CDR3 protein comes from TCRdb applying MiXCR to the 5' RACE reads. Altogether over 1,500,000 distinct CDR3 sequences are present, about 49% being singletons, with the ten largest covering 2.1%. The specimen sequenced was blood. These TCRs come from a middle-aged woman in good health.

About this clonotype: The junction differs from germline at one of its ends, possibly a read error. CDR3 in DNA: TGTGCTAGCAGCCAGTGCAGCACAGATACGCAGTATTTT. Translating gives CASSQCSTDTQYF. This chain connects TRBV7-7 to TRBJ2-3; unclear D gene. Germline V gives CDR1 SSHAT, CDR2 FNYEAQ (reference sequence). The length of the CDR3 is 13 residues.

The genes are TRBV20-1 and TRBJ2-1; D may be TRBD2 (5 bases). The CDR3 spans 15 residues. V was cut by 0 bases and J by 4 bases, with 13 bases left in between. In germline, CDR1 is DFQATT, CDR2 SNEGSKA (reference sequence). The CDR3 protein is CSARDLLVTYNEQFF. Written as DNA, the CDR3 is TGCAGTGCTAGAGATCTACTAGTCACTTACAATGAGCAGTTCTTC.

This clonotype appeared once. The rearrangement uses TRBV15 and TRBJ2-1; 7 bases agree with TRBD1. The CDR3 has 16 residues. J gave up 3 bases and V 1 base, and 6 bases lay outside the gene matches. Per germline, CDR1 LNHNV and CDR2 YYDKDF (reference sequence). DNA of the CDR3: TGTGCCACCAGCAGAGTTAACAGGGGTCTCTACAATGAGCAGTTCTTC. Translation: CATSRVNRGLYNEQFF.

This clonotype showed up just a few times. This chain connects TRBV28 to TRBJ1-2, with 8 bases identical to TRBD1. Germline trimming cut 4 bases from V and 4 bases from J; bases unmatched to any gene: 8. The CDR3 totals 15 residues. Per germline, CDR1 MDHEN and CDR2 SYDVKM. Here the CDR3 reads CASSSPGGQAYGYTF. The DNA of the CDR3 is TGTGCCAGCAGTTCGCCAGGGGGACAGGCCTATGGCTACACCTTC.

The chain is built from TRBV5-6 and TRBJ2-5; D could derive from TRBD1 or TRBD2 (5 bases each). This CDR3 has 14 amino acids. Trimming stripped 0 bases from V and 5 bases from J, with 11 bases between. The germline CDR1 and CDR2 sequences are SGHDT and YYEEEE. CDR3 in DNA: TGTGCCAGCAGCTTGGGGGACGTGGAGGAGACCCAGTACTTC. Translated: CASSLGDVEETQYF.

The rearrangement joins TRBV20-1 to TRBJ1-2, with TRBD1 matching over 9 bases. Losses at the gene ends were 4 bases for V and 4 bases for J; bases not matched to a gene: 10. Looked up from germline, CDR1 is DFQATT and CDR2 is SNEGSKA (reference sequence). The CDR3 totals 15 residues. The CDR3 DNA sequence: TGCAGTGCTATCCCCCCGGGACAGGGCATCTATGGCTACACCTTC. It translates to CSAIPPGQGIYGYTF.

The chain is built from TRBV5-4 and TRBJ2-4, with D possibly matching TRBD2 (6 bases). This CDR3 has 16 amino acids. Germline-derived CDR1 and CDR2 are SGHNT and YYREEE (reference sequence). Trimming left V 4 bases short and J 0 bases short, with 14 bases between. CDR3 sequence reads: CASSLEGQIAKNIQYF. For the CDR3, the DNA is TGTGCCAGCAGCCTGGAGGGGCAGATAGCCAAAAACATTCAGTACTTC. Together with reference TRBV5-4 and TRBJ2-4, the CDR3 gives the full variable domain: ETGVTQSPTHLIKTRGQQVTLRCSSQSGHNTVSWYQQALGQGPQFIFQYYREEENGRGNFPPRFSGLQFPNYSSELNVNALELDDSALYLCASSLEGQIAKNIQYFGAGTRLSVL.

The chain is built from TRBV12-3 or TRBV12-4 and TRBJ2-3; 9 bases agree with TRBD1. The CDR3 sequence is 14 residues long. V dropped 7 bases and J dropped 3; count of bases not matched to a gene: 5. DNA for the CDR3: TGTGCCAGCAATCAGGGACAGGGAACAGATACGCAGTATTTT. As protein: CASNQGQGTDTQYF.

The chain's CDR3 is CASSTPRTSVETQYF. CDR3 DNA sequence: TGTGCCAGCAGTACCCCGCGGACTAGCGTGGAGACCCAGTACTTC. The chain is built from TRBV6-2 or TRBV6-3 and TRBJ2-5; TRBD2 matches 9 bases. Looked up from germline, CDR1 is MNHEY and CDR2 is SVGEGT. The CDR3 has 15 amino acids. Trimming at V came to 5 bases and at J to 5 bases, leaving 9 bases not matched to a gene.

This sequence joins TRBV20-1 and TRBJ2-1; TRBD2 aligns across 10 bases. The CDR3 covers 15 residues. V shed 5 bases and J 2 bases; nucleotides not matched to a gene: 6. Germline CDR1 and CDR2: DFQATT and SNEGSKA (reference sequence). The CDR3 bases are TGCAGTGCTCCCAGGCTAGCGGGGGCCTACAATGAGCAGTTCTTC. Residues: CSAPRLAGAYNEQFF.

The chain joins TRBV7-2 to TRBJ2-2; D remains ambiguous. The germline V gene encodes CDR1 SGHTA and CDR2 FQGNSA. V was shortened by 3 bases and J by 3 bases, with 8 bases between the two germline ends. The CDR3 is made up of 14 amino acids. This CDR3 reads CASSLFPDTGELFF. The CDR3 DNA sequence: TGTGCCAGCAGCTTGTTCCCCGACACCGGGGAGCTGTTTTTT.

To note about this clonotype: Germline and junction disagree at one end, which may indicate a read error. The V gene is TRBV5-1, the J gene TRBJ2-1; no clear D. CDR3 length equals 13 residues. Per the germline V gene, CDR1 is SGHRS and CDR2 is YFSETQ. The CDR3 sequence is CAGSLRTINEQFF. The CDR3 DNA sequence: TGCGCCGGCAGCTTGAGAACTATCAATGAGCAGTTCTTC.

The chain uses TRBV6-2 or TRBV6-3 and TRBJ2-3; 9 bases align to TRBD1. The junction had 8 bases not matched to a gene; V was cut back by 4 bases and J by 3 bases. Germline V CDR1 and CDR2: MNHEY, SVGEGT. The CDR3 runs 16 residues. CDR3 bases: TGTGCCAGCAGTTTGGGAATCGGACAGGGGACAGATACGCAGTATTTT. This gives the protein CASSLGIGQGTDTQYF.

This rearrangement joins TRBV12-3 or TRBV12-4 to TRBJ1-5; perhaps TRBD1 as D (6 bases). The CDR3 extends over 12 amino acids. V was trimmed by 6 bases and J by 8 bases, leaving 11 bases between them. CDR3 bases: TGTGCCAGCAGGCGGGGGGGCGAGCCCCAGCATTTT. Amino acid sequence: CASRRGGEPQHF.

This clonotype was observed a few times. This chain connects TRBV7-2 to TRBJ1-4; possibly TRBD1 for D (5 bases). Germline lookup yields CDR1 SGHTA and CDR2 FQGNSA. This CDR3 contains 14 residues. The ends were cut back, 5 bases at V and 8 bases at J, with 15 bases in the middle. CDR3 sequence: CASSRSTQGEKLFF. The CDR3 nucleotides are TGTGCCAGCAGCCGCAGCACCCAGGGAGAAAAACTGTTTTTT.

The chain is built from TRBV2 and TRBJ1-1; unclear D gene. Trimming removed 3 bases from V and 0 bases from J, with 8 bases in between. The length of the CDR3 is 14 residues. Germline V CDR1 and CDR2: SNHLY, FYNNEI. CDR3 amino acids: CASSESDVNTEAFF. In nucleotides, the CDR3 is TGTGCCAGCAGTGAGAGCGATGTGAACACTGAAGCTTTCTTT.

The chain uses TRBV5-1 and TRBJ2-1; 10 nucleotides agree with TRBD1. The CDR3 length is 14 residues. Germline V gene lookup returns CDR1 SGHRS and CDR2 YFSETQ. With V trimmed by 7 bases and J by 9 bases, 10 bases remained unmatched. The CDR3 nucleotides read TGCGCCAGCGGCTCGCGACAGGGGGCTAGTGAGCAGTTCTTC. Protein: CASGSRQGASEQFF. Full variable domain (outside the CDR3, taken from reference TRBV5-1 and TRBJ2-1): KAGVTQTPRYLIKTRGQQVTLSCSPISGHRSVSWYQQTPGQGLQFLFEYFSETQRNKGNFPGRFSGRQFSNSRSEMNVSTLELGDSALYLCASGSRQGASEQFFGPGTRLTVL.